The clone carrying this T cell receptor (beta chain) has a handful of counts. This specimen comes from a study of CD8+CD57+ T cells in acquired aplastic anemia. It was genomic DNA that served as the template for profiling TCR beta VDJ and CDR3. TCRdb processed the reads anew with MiXCR; each CDR3 protein has one entry. This repertoire shows fewer than 200,000 distinct CDR3 sequences, about 50% found once; its top ten account for roughly 13%. Flow cytometry had shown expanded CD8+CD57+ cells in the patients chosen for sequencing. Germline CDR1 reads SGDLS; CDR2 reads YYNGEE. V dropped 0 bases and J dropped 1 base, with 12 bases sitting between them. This CDR3 spans 16 amino acids.

The receptor was isolated from a human donor with aplastic anemia. This chain connects TRBV9 to TRBJ2-3, with D uncertain. The specimen sequenced was sorted CD4+, CD8+, or CD8+CD57+ T cells (not recorded which) from PBMCs. The CDR3 nucleotides read TGTGCCAGCAGCGTAGAGGGAAACCCGCGCACAGATACGCAGTATTTT. It is translated as CASSVEGNPRTDTQYF. The full variable domain, its missing parts supplied by reference TRBV9 and TRBJ2-3, is DSGVTQTPKHLITATGQRVTLRCSPRSGDLSVYWYQQSLDQGLQFLIQYYNGEERAKGNILERFSAQQFPDLHSELNLSSLELGDSALYFCASSVEGNPRTDTQYFGPGTRLTVL.